The rows below give T cell receptor beta chains drawn from one sample of a study of T cells after yellow fever vaccination. TCRdb reprocessed the 5' RACE reads via MiXCR and lists one record per CDR3 protein. In the table there are 300,000 to 400,000 distinct CDR3 sequences, roughly 7.5% of which are singletons. The specimen comprised PBMCs, sampled 35 to 50 days after the first yellow fever vaccination. The receptors derive from a man aged 18 to 30 who received the YFV17D yellow fever vaccine. CDR3s include the opening cysteine and the closing phenylalanine or tryptophan. The order of the fields is J gene, clone size, D gene, V gene, CDR3 protein, CDR3 DNA. A D gene is named only where the DNA matches it firmly. Some rows mark clone size as missing; the rest say once, few, many or name a class of expanded clone.

J gene: TRBJ2-1; clone size: few; D gene: TRBD2; V gene: TRBV7-3; CDR3 protein: CASSPLAGGRDEQFF; CDR3 DNA: TGTGCCAGCAGTCCACTAGCGGGGGGCCGGGATGAGCAGTTCTTC
J gene: TRBJ2-3; clone size: few; D gene: TRBD2; V gene: TRBV20-1; CDR3 protein: CSARETSAGVRQYF; CDR3 DNA: TGCAGTGCTAGAGAAACATCCGCGGGGGTGAGGCAGTATTTT
J gene: TRBJ2-4; clone size: NA; D gene: NA; V gene: TRBV5-6; CDR3 protein: CASSLYDRFGNIQYF; CDR3 DNA: TGTGCCAGCAGCTTGTACGACAGGTTCGGGAACATTCAGTACTTC
J gene: TRBJ1-2; clone size: few; D gene: NA; V gene: TRBV25-1; CDR3 protein: CASSDLIGYTF; CDR3 DNA: TGTGCCAGCAGTGATCTAATTGGCTACACCTTC
J gene: TRBJ2-5; clone size: few; D gene: NA; V gene: TRBV7-2; CDR3 protein: CASSLVWRGGETQYF; CDR3 DNA: TGTGCCAGCAGCTTAGTGTGGAGGGGTGGAGAGACCCAGTACTTC
J gene: TRBJ2-1; clone size: many; D gene: TRBD1; V gene: TRBV12-3/TRBV12-4; CDR3 protein: CASSSGGSTYNEQFF; CDR3 DNA: TGTGCCAGCAGTTCAGGGGGAAGTACCTACAATGAGCAGTTCTTC
J gene: TRBJ2-1; clone size: few; D gene: NA; V gene: TRBV7-2; CDR3 protein: CASSRLPNQQFF; CDR3 DNA: TGTGCCAGCAGCCGACTTCCAAACCAGCAGTTCTTC
J gene: TRBJ2-3; clone size: few; D gene: TRBD1; V gene: TRBV25-1; CDR3 protein: CASSAGQFHYF; CDR3 DNA: TGTGCCAGCAGTGCGGGACAGTTCCATTATTTT
J gene: TRBJ2-1; clone size: few; D gene: NA; V gene: TRBV19; CDR3 protein: CASSTGPGYDNEQFF; CDR3 DNA: TGTGCCAGTAGTACTGGACCGGGTTACGACAATGAGCAGTTCTTC
J gene: TRBJ2-5; clone size: many; D gene: TRBD2; V gene: TRBV20-1; CDR3 protein: CSARDRLAGSETQYF; CDR3 DNA: TGCAGTGCTAGAGATCGACTAGCGGGGTCCGAGACCCAGTACTTC
J gene: TRBJ2-1; clone size: many; D gene: NA; V gene: TRBV5-1; CDR3 protein: CASSLGGDNEQFF; CDR3 DNA: TGCGCCAGCAGCTTGGGTGGTGACAATGAGCAGTTCTTC
J gene: TRBJ1-1; clone size: few; D gene: NA; V gene: TRBV2; CDR3 protein: CASMGVAGAAFF; CDR3 DNA: TGTGCCAGCATGGGAGTGGCAGGGGCAGCTTTCTTT
J gene: TRBJ2-3; clone size: many; D gene: NA; V gene: TRBV15; CDR3 protein: CATSREASQNRDTQYF; CDR3 DNA: TGTGCCACCAGCAGAGAGGCCTCCCAAAATCGGGATACGCAGTATTTT